This record looks at one T cell receptor (beta chain) sequence and its context. Clones were read by immunoSEQ multiplex PCR, and TCRdb kept only the in-frame ones, dropping some. Among under 150,000 clones listed, roughly 80% were seen once. This sample was taken from a study of blood T cell repertoires in COVID-19. The sequenced sample consisted of peripheral blood. The receptor's source is a woman in her 40s with acute or convalescent COVID-19.

CDR3 DNA sequence: TGTGCCAGCAGCTTATGGGAGCCCAATCAGCCCCAGCATTTT. It translates to CASSLWEPNQPQHF. The rearrangement links TRBV7-9 to TRBJ1-5; D gene ambiguous. Between the trimmed V and J ends, which lost 2 bases and 3 bases, there was a span of 8 bases. Germline V lookup: CDR1 SEHNR, CDR2 FQNEAQ (reference sequence). The CDR3 length is 14 residues.